Below are 21 T cell receptor beta chains sequenced from a single sample in a study of PD-1 blockade in classical Hodgkin lymphoma. Generated by immunoSEQ multiplex PCR, the TCRdb table keeps only in-frame clones and is missing some. The repertoire holds 90,000 to 100,000 clones, with over 85% as singletons. All the patients suffered relapse after autologous stem cell transplantation, and brentuximab vedotin exposure differed. The starting material was peripheral blood mononuclear cells (PBMCs), obtained at baseline. These receptors all come from a human donor with classical Hodgkin lymphoma.

The chain is built from TRBV4-1 and TRBJ2-5; D not resolved. This CDR3 contains 14 residues. Trimming pared 6 bases from V and 5 bases from J, leaving 16 bases between. The V gene's germline CDR1 is MGHRA and CDR2 YSYEKL. The CDR3 nucleotides read TGCGCCAGCAGGCCCTCAACAGTGGAGGAGACCCAGTACTTC. Residues: CASRPSTVEETQYF.

The genes are TRBV7-9 and TRBJ1-5, with a tentative D call TRBD1 (6 bases). Looked up from germline, CDR1 is SEHNR and CDR2 is FQNEAQ (reference sequence). V lost 1 base, J lost 3 bases, and 16 bases lay in between. This CDR3 is 17 amino acids long. As DNA, the CDR3 is TGTGCCAGCAGCTTAGGCCAGAAGGGACACTTCAATCAGCCCCAGCATTTT. As protein: CASSLGQKGHFNQPQHF. Based on the CDR3 plus reference TRBV7-9 and TRBJ1-5, the full variable domain is DTGVSQNPRHKITKRGQNVTFRCDPISEHNRLYWYRQTLGQGPEFLTYFQNEAQLEKSRLLSDRFSAERPKGSFSTLEIQRTEQGDSAMYLCASSLGQKGHFNQPQHFGDGTRLSIL.

The chain joins TRBV2 to TRBJ2-2; 12 bases align to TRBD2. With V trimmed by 6 bases and J by 6 bases, 8 bases remained unmatched. The germline CDR1 and CDR2 sequences are SNHLY and FYNNEI. CDR3 length: 16 residues. This chain's CDR3 is CASSETSGRLAGELFF. The CDR3 bases are TGTGCCAGCAGCGAGACTAGCGGGAGATTGGCCGGGGAGCTGTTTTTT.

V usage is TRBV19 and J usage is TRBJ2-5; 8 bases agree with TRBD1. The CDR3 length is 13 residues. Germline loops: CDR1 LNHDA, CDR2 SQIVND (reference sequence). The ends lost 7 bases at V and 3 bases at J; junction bases unmatched: 4. CDR3 residues: CASNGQGEETQYF. The CDR3 DNA sequence: TGTGCCAGTAATGGACAGGGAGAAGAGACCCAGTACTTC.

V gene TRBV14 combines with J gene TRBJ2-7; D possibly corresponds to TRBD2 (6 bases). V lost 1 base and J lost 7, with 20 bases in between. CDR3 length: 16 amino acids. Germline CDR1 and CDR2: SGHDN and FVKESK. CDR3 loop: CASSQVREPLLGEQYF. The DNA of the CDR3 is TGTGCCAGCAGCCAAGTCCGGGAGCCCCTCTTGGGAGAGCAGTACTTC.

The chain employs TRBV6-1 and TRBJ2-1; perhaps TRBD2 as D (5 bases). Between the trimmed V and J ends, which lost 7 bases and 6 bases, there was a span of 13 bases. The germline gives CDR1 MNHNS, CDR2 SASEGT. This CDR3 comprises 13 residues. The CDR3 is CASIRGSFNEQFF. The CDR3 bases are TGTGCCAGCATCCGCGGGTCATTCAATGAGCAGTTCTTC.

V is TRBV19 and J is TRBJ2-1; D call uncertain. Germline CDR1 and CDR2: LNHDA and SQIVND (reference sequence). This CDR3 is built from 13 residues. V gave up 7 bases and J gave up 0 bases, with 7 bases separating them. Here the CDR3 DNA reads TGTGCCAGTACGACACCCTCCTACAATGAGCAGTTCTTC. The encoded protein is CASTTPSYNEQFF. The full variable domain, rest sourced from reference TRBV19 and TRBJ2-1, is DGGITQSPKYLFRKEGQNVTLSCEQNLNHDAMYWYRQDPGQGLRLIYYSQIVNDFQKGDIAEGYSVSREKKESFPLTVTSAQKNPTAFYLCASTTPSYNEQFFGPGTRLTVL.

The chain is built from TRBV10-3 and TRBJ2-2, with D tentatively TRBD1 (5 bases). Trimming removed 4 bases at V and 6 bases at J, with 15 bases between. Germline V gene sequence: CDR1 ENHRY, CDR2 SYGVKD. The CDR3 runs to 15 residues. This chain's CDR3 is CAISGKEQVPGELFF. The CDR3 DNA reads TGTGCCATCAGTGGGAAAGAACAGGTTCCCGGGGAGCTGTTTTTT.

In its sample, this clone was seen once. V usage is TRBV27 and J usage is TRBJ2-3, with TRBD1 as a possible D gene (5 bases). Germline V gives CDR1 MNHEY, CDR2 SMNVEV (reference sequence). The CDR3 spans 14 residues. V lost 6 bases and J lost 2, with 12 bases in between. Here the CDR3 DNA reads TGTGCCAGCAGCCTGGGGCGGTACACAGATACGCAGTATTTT. Amino acids: CASSLGRYTDTQYF.

V and J are TRBV6-5 and TRBJ2-7, with 8 bases that match TRBD1. Germline CDR1 MNHEY, CDR2 SVGAGI. This CDR3 contains 13 residues. Trimming at V came to 6 bases and at J to 3 bases, leaving 4 bases not matched to a gene. Written as DNA, the CDR3 is TGTGCCAGCAGAATACAGGGGGGCTACGAGCAGTACTTC. This sequence encodes CASRIQGGYEQYF.

This clone is a singleton in its sample. This chain uses TRBV11-2 with TRBJ2-1, with TRBD2 as a possible D gene (6 bases). The CDR3 is made up of 14 amino acids. Per germline, CDR1 SGHAT and CDR2 FQNNGV. Between the trimmed V and J ends, which lost 3 bases and 5 bases, there was a span of 11 bases. The CDR3 protein is CASSFLRENNEQFF. The DNA for the CDR3 is TGTGCCAGCAGCTTCCTCCGGGAGAACAATGAGCAGTTCTTC.

This sequence joins TRBV11-2 and TRBJ1-2; D is uncertain. V was clipped by 3 bases and J by 2 bases, with 16 bases between them. Germline V CDR1 and CDR2: SGHAT, FQNNGV. The CDR3 extends over 16 amino acids. DNA for the CDR3: TGTGCCAGCAGCTTTCCTCGGGTGCCCTCAAACTATGGCTACACCTTC. Amino acids: CASSFPRVPSNYGYTF.

CDR3 sequence reads: CASSSGLAGVLKTQYF. CDR3 bases: TGTGCCAGCAGCTCGGGACTAGCGGGAGTCCTGAAGACCCAGTACTTC. The chain employs TRBV6-6 and TRBJ2-5; 14 bases fit TRBD2. V lost 6 bases to trimming and J lost 6 bases; unmatched junction nucleotides: 9. Germline assignment: CDR1 MNHNY and CDR2 SVGAGI (reference sequence). There are 16 residues in the CDR3.

This clone was detected a few times. V usage is TRBV19 and J usage is TRBJ2-7, with D possibly matching TRBD1 (6 bases). The length of the CDR3 is 14 residues. Germline V gene data show CDR1 as LNHDA and CDR2 as SQIVND (reference sequence). V lost 3 bases, J lost 0 bases, and 9 bases lay in between. CDR3 sequence reads: CASSIGGHSYEQYF. CDR3 nucleotides: TGTGCCAGTAGTATTGGGGGCCACTCCTACGAGCAGTACTTC.

The chain carries TRBV10-3 and TRBJ2-2; 7 bases match TRBD2. Looked up from germline, CDR1 is ENHRY and CDR2 is SYGVKD. The length of the CDR3 is 15 residues. V gave up 10 bases and J gave up 4 bases; unmatched junction bases: 12. DNA of the CDR3: TGTGCCAGCAAGGTTGGCGGGAGTCTCACCGGGGAGCTGTTTTTT. It translates to CASKVGGSLTGELFF.

This chain uses TRBV5-6 with TRBJ1-2; TRBD1 matches at 9 bases. V lost 4 bases, J lost 7 bases, and 8 bases stayed unmatched. This CDR3 comprises 14 residues. From germline, CDR1 is SGHDT and CDR2 YYEEEE. CDR3 sequence reads: CASSGTGRKAGYTF. The CDR3 nucleotides read TGTGCCAGCAGCGGGACAGGGAGAAAAGCTGGCTACACCTTC.

The chain combines TRBV14 with TRBJ2-3; D possibly uses TRBD1 or TRBD2 (6 bases each). V was shortened by 4 bases and J by 1 base, with 18 bases between the two germline ends. The CDR3 contains 17 residues. The germline CDR1 and CDR2 sequences are SGHDN and FVKESK. DNA of the CDR3: TGTGCCAGCAGCCCCCGGTCGGGGGCGCGAGGCACAGATACGCAGTATTTT. Translated, it gives CASSPRSGARGTDTQYF.

The chain uses TRBV19 and TRBJ2-1; 9 nucleotides agree with TRBD2. The V gene end was trimmed by 3 bases and the J gene end by 2 bases; junction bases not matched to a gene: 5. Germline values: CDR1 LNHDA, CDR2 SQIVND (reference sequence). The CDR3 extends over 16 amino acids. DNA of the CDR3: TGTGCCAGTAGTATGGGTATAGCGGGAGCCTACAATGAGCAGTTCTTC. It yields the protein CASSMGIAGAYNEQFF.

The gene calls are TRBV5-8 and TRBJ2-7, with D perhaps matching TRBD2 (6 bases). The CDR3 has 15 amino acids. Germline CDR1 and CDR2: SGHTS and YDEGEE. Trimming cost V 5 bases and J 3 bases, with 18 bases left between them. CDR3 sequence (DNA): TGTGCCAGCAGTTTTGAGGTAGCGGTAGACTACGAGCAGTACTTC. It translates to CASSFEVAVDYEQYF. The full variable domain, its missing parts supplied by reference TRBV5-8 and TRBJ2-7, is EAGVTQSPTHLIKTRGQQATLRCSPISGHTSVYWYQQALGLGLQFLLWYDEGEERNRGNFPPRFSGRQFPNYSSELNVNALELEDSALYLCASSFEVAVDYEQYFGPGTRLTVT.

The rearrangement joins TRBV5-4 to TRBJ1-1, with D possibly TRBD1 on 6 matching bases. Deletions cut 0 bases from V and 2 bases from J, with 11 bases between. Looked up from germline, CDR1 is SGHNT and CDR2 is YYREEE (reference sequence). The CDR3 runs 15 residues. The CDR3 reads CASSLDRDTNTEAFF. As DNA, the CDR3 is TGTGCCAGCAGCTTGGATCGGGACACCAACACTGAAGCTTTCTTT.

V is TRBV2 and J is TRBJ2-7, with TRBD1 matching 7 bases. The trim removed 8 bases at V and 5 bases at J, leaving 6 bases unmatched. The CDR3 sequence is 12 residues long. CDR1 is SNHLY, CDR2 FYNNEI, per germline. The CDR3 spells CASPARGNEQYF. CDR3 sequence (DNA): TGTGCCAGCCCGGCCAGGGGGAACGAGCAGTACTTC.